These 14 T cell receptor beta chains originate from one sample sequenced in a study of sequential checkpoint blockade in melanoma. Treatment specified: randomized to nivolumab then ipilimumab (arm A) or the reverse (arm B). Using immunoSEQ multiplex PCR, the repertoire was profiled, and TCRdb retains in-frame clones only, with some absent. The sample includes under 7,000 clones, 87% seen only once; the top ten take around 9%. The material sequenced was CD8+ T cells sorted from blood (inferred from file names), taken from a patient given nivolumab and ipilimumab in sequence. These receptors were taken from a human donor with melanoma.

The rearrangement joins TRBV27 to TRBJ1-1; D perhaps matches TRBD1 (6 bases). V was shortened by 6 bases and J by 5 bases, with 16 bases between the two germline ends. Germline CDR1 reads MNHEY; CDR2 reads SMNVEV (reference sequence). The CDR3 is 14 residues long. CDR3 loop: CASRAGVTGTEAFF. DNA for the CDR3: TGTGCCAGCAGGGCAGGGGTAACGGGGACTGAAGCTTTCTTT.

This chain uses TRBV29-1 with TRBJ2-2; TRBD1 agrees at 8 bases. Trimming took 6 bases from V and 6 from J; bases not matched to a gene: 12. This CDR3 has 15 amino acids. Per germline, CDR1 SQVTM and CDR2 ANQGSEA. CDR3 residues: CSVGTQGAPPGELFF. Here the CDR3 DNA reads TGCAGCGTCGGTACTCAGGGGGCCCCTCCCGGGGAGCTGTTTTTT.

The chain links TRBV7-9 to TRBJ1-1; D might be TRBD1 (6 bases). CDR3 length equals 15 residues. The germline CDR1 and CDR2 sequences are SEHNR and FQNEAQ (reference sequence). V was clipped by 4 bases and J by 1 base, with 13 bases between them. The CDR3 is CASSSAGAKNTEAFF. The CDR3 coding sequence is TGTGCCAGCAGCTCCGCAGGGGCAAAGAACACTGAAGCTTTCTTT.

In this sample, this clone turned up once. V usage is TRBV2 and J usage is TRBJ2-1; possibly TRBD2 for D (6 bases). The CDR3 extends over 17 amino acids. Germline CDR1 is SNHLY and CDR2 is FYNNEI. V gave up 6 bases and J gave up 0 bases, with 18 bases separating them. CDR3 bases: TGTGCCAGCAGCGACTTGACTAGTCGCAGCTCCTACAATGAGCAGTTCTTC. It specifies CASSDLTSRSSYNEQFF.

V and J are TRBV4-1 and TRBJ2-7, with 7 bases matching TRBD1. CDR3 size: 15 residues. The germline V gene encodes CDR1 MGHRA and CDR2 YSYEKL. V lost 4 bases to trimming and J lost 3 bases; unmatched junction nucleotides: 9. DNA for the CDR3: TGCGCCAGCAGCCCTGGGACAGAACGGATCTACGAGCAGTACTTC. As protein: CASSPGTERIYEQYF.

The J gene is TRBJ2-1, the V gene TRBV11-2, with 8 bases matching TRBD2. V was pared by 0 bases and J by 3 bases, with 4 bases of the junction left unmatched. CDR1 SGHAT and CDR2 FQNNGV come from the germline V gene. The CDR3 is 16 amino acids. The CDR3 loop is CASSLELAVLYNEQFF. CDR3 nucleotides: TGTGCCAGCAGCTTAGAACTAGCGGTTCTCTACAATGAGCAGTTCTTC.

The V and J genes are TRBV4-1 and TRBJ2-2, with D possibly being TRBD2 (6 bases). Trimming pared 3 bases from V and 7 bases from J, leaving 18 bases between. CDR3 size: 16 residues. CDR1 and CDR2 (germline): MGHRA, YSYEKL. The CDR3 bases are TGCGCCAGCAGCCAGGAACTGACTAGGATGGGCGGGGAGCTGTTTTTT. Amino acid sequence: CASSQELTRMGGELFF.

J is TRBJ2-6 and V is TRBV2, with TRBD1 identical over 7 bases. The germline gives CDR1 SNHLY, CDR2 FYNNEI. The CDR3 is 19 residues long. V trimming: 0 bases; J trimming: 4 bases; junction bases outside the gene matches: 12. CDR3 loop: CASSEANRDSLPGANVLTF. The CDR3 DNA follows: TGTGCCAGCAGTGAAGCGAACCGGGACAGTCTCCCCGGGGCCAACGTCCTGACTTTC.

This clone is a singleton in its sample. The chain couples TRBV6-4 to TRBJ1-1, with 10 bases that match TRBD1. Germline V gene sequence: CDR1 MRHNA, CDR2 SNTAGT. The CDR3 contains 15 residues. The trim removed 7 bases at V and 5 bases at J, leaving 10 bases unmatched. This chain's CDR3 is CASTRQGARDTEAFF. The CDR3, as DNA: TGTGCCAGCACCCGACAGGGGGCCAGGGATACTGAAGCTTTCTTT.

This chain connects TRBV29-1 to TRBJ2-5; TRBD2 agrees at 11 bases. Germline V gives CDR1 SQVTM, CDR2 ANQGSEA. Unmatched junction bases numbered 9, after V lost 1 base and J lost 2 bases. The CDR3 is made up of 17 amino acids. CDR3 in amino acids: CSVEGLAGGPSQETQYF. The CDR3 DNA sequence: TGCAGCGTTGAAGGGCTAGCGGGAGGTCCCTCACAAGAGACCCAGTACTTC.

This chain joins TRBV19 and TRBJ2-1, with TRBD2 matching 8 bases. V lost 6 bases, J lost 2 bases, and 6 bases stayed unmatched. The CDR3 has 15 residues. Germline V lookup: CDR1 LNHDA, CDR2 SQIVND (reference sequence). The CDR3 loop reads CASRPGGSTYNEQFF. The CDR3 DNA sequence: TGTGCCAGTAGGCCGGGGGGGAGCACCTACAATGAGCAGTTCTTC.

The V call is TRBV9, the J call TRBJ2-2, with a weak D call TRBD2 (6 bases). V lost 0 bases and J lost 5, with 14 bases in between. Germline V lookup: CDR1 SGDLS, CDR2 YYNGEE. The CDR3 contains 16 residues. The CDR3 DNA follows: TGTGCCAGCAGCGTAGACGGGGGAGTGGGTACCGGGGAGCTGTTTTTT. Its protein product is CASSVDGGVGTGELFF.

This clone has a handful of counts. This chain links TRBV27 with TRBJ2-1, with 8 nucleotides matching TRBD2. Unmatched junction bases numbered 8, after V lost 7 bases and J lost 0 bases. There are 16 residues in the CDR3. CDR1 and CDR2 (germline): MNHEY, SMNVEV (reference sequence). The CDR3 loop reads CASIPLGRASYNEQFF. CDR3 bases: TGTGCCAGCATCCCCCTCGGGAGGGCCTCCTACAATGAGCAGTTCTTC.

The chain has TRBV5-6 and TRBJ1-2, with TRBD1 identical over 8 bases. The CDR3 loop spans 15 amino acids. Germline loops: CDR1 SGHDT, CDR2 YYEEEE. The V gene end was trimmed by 0 bases and the J gene end by 11 bases; junction bases not matched to a gene: 12. DNA of the CDR3: TGTGCCAGCAGCTTGGGTAGAGGCAGGGGGCGAGATTACACCTTC. This codes for CASSLGRGRGRDYTF.